The clone carrying this T cell receptor beta chain has a count of ten or more. Its antigen is currently unknown. MiXCR, applied by TCRdb to the 5' RACE reads, yields one record per CDR3 protein. The data hold 690,000 or so distinct CDR3 sequences, with 8.6% observed a single time. The data are from a study of identical twins. General study points: Low generation probability was overrepresented in out-of-frame alpha sequences shared by twins. Twin pairs had excess sharing that was weaker in beta out-of-frame sequences.

CDR3 length: 12 residues. The germline V and J ends were trimmed by 6 bases and 4 bases, with 10 bases remaining between them. These data are also associated with another study on yellow fever vaccine responses in identical twins. From that paper: Twins' vaccine T cell response reportedly gave the appearance of partial convergence and partial personalization.

Material: PBMCs. This rearrangement joins TRBV12-3 or TRBV12-4 to TRBJ2-7; D ambiguous. The receptor was derived from a woman aged 18-29 years in good health. Written as DNA, the CDR3 is TGTGCCAGCAGCCGTCGAGGTTACGAGCAGTACTTC. Translated: CASSRRGYEQYF.